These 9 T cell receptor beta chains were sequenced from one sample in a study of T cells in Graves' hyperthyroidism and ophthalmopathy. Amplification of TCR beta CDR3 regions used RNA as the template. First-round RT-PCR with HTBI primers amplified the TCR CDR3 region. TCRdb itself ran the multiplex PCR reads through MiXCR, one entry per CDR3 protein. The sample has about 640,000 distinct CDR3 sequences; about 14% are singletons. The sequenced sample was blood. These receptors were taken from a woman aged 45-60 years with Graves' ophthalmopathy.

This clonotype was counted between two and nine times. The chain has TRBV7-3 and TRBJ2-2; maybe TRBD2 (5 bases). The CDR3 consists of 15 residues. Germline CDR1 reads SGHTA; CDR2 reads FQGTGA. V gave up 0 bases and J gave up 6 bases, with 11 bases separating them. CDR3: CASSLTSLAAGELFF. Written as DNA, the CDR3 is TGTGCCAGCAGCTTAACCTCGCTAGCCGCCGGGGAGCTGTTTTTT.

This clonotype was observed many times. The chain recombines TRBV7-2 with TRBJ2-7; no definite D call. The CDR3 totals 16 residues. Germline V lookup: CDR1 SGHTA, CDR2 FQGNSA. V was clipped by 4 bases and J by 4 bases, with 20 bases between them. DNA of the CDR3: TGTGCCAGCAGCTCCCCTGTGGGGATTAGATTTTACGAGCAGTACTTC. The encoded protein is CASSSPVGIRFYEQYF.

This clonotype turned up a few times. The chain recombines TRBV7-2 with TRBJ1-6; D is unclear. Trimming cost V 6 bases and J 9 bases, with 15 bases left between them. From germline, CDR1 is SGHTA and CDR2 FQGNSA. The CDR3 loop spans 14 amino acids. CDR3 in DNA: TGTGCCAGCAGTTATTCACTCGTAGGTTCACCCCTCCACTTT. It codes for CASSYSLVGSPLHF.

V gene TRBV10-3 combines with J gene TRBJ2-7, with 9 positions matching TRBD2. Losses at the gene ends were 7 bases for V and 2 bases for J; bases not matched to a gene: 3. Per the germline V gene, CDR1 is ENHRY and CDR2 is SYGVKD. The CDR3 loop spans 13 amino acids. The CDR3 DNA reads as TGTGCCATCACGGGCGGGAGGGCCTACGAGCAGTACTTC. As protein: CAITGGRAYEQYF.

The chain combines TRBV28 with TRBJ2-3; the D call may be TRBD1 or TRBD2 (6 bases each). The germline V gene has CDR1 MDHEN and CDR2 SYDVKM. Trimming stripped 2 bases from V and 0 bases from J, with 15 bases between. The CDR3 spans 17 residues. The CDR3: CASSLRGVKPSTDTQYF. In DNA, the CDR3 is TGTGCCAGCAGTTTAAGGGGGGTGAAACCAAGCACAGATACGCAGTATTTT.

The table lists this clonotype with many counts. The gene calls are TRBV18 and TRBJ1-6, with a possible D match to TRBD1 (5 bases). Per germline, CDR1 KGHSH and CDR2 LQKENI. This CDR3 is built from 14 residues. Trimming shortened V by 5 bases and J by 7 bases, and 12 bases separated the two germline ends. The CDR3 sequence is CASSSDSGNSPLHF. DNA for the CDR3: TGTGCCAGCTCATCAGACAGTGGAAATTCACCCCTCCACTTT. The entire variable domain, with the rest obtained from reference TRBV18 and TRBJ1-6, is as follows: NAGVMQNPRHLVRRRGQEARLRCSPMKGHSHVYWYRQLPEEGLKFMVYLQKENIIDESGMPKERFSAEFPKEGPSILRIQQVVRGDSAAYFCASSSDSGNSPLHFGNGTRLTVT.

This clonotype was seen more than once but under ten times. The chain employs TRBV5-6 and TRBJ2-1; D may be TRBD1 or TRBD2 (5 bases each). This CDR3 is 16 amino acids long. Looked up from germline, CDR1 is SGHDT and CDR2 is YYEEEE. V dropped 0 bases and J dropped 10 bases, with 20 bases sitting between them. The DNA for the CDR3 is TGTGCCAGCAGCTTGGGGCTAAGGGGTACTAGGGAAGAGCAGTTCTTC. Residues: CASSLGLRGTREEQFF.

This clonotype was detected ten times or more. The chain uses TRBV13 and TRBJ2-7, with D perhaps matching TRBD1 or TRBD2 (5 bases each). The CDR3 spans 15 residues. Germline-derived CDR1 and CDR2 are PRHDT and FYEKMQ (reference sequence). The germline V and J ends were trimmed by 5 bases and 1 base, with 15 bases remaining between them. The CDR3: CASSTGGSRSYEQYF. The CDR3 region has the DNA TGTGCCAGCAGCACAGGAGGAAGCAGATCCTACGAGCAGTACTTC.

Here the CDR3 reads CSARDRGQANIFYEQYF. CDR3 nucleotides: TGCAGTGCTAGAGATCGTGGACAGGCCAACATTTTCTACGAGCAGTACTTC. The V gene is TRBV20-1, the J gene TRBJ2-7, with 7 bases that match TRBD1. Germline V lookup: CDR1 DFQATT, CDR2 SNEGSKA (reference sequence). This CDR3 spans 17 amino acids. V lost 0 bases and J lost 3; bases outside the gene matches: 14.